The next 32 T cell receptor beta chains were all read from a single sample in a study of CD8+ T cells in alopecia areata. Sequencing templates came from extracted RNA that was reverse transcribed into cDNA. The protocol was immunoSEQ multiplex PCR, while the TCRdb copy is restricted to in-frame clones and leaves out a portion. Counted here are 150,000 or so clones, around 47% occurring once; the ten biggest clones make up about 6.3%. Sequencing used CD4+ T cells sorted from blood. Receptors originate from a human donor with alopecia areata.

This clone was observed once. The sample has other DNA sequences that encode this CDR3 too. The V gene is TRBV5-1, the J gene TRBJ2-5, with D unresolved. The CDR3 spans 11 residues. In germline, CDR1 is SGHRS, CDR2 YFSETQ. V was clipped by 2 bases and J by 5 bases, with 4 bases between them. CDR3 amino acids: CASSFGETQYF. CDR3 bases: TGCGCCAGCAGCTTCGGGGAGACCCAGTACTTC.

This clone was seen only a few times. The chain recombines TRBV29-1 with TRBJ2-7; 7 positions agree with TRBD1. Unmatched junction bases numbered 8, after V lost 6 bases and J lost 0 bases. The germline V gene has CDR1 SQVTM and CDR2 ANQGSEA. The CDR3 has 14 amino acids. In DNA, the CDR3 is TGCAGCGTCAACACAGGGGAGAGCTCCTACGAGCAGTACTTC. It specifies CSVNTGESSYEQYF.

The chain recombines TRBV6-6 with TRBJ2-5; the D gene is possibly TRBD2 (6 bases). Trimming took off 2 bases at V and 5 bases at J, with 12 bases between the two ends. From germline, CDR1 is MNHNY and CDR2 SVGAGI (reference sequence). The CDR3 length is 14 residues. The chain's CDR3 is CASSYGGLPETQYF. CDR3 sequence (DNA): TGTGCCAGCAGTTACGGGGGACTCCCCGAGACCCAGTACTTC.

J is TRBJ2-1 and V is TRBV5-4; no firm D call. With 4 bases removed from V and 3 bases from J, the gap between germline ends came to 11 bases. The CDR3 covers 14 residues. Germline loops: CDR1 SGHNT, CDR2 YYREEE (reference sequence). The CDR3 region has the DNA TGTGCCAGCAGCCCCGGGCCACACTACAATGAGCAGTTCTTC. It encodes CASSPGPHYNEQFF.

The V gene is TRBV5-1, the J gene TRBJ2-7, with 7 bases aligning to TRBD1. Per the germline V gene, CDR1 is SGHRS and CDR2 is YFSETQ. The CDR3 runs to 14 residues. J gave up 6 bases and V 0 bases, and 6 bases lay outside the gene matches. The CDR3 DNA is TGCGCCAGCAGCTTGGGACAGGGTCAACGCGAGCAGTACTTC. Protein product: CASSLGQGQREQYF.

This clone was observed a few times. The chain links TRBV9 to TRBJ2-3; TRBD2 agrees at 8 bases. CDR3 length equals 13 residues. V trimming: 0 bases; J trimming: 10 bases; junction bases outside the gene matches: 4. Germline-derived CDR1 and CDR2 are SGDLS and YYNGEE. This CDR3 reads CASSVAGLAPQYF. DNA for the CDR3: TGTGCCAGCAGCGTAGCCGGACTAGCTCCGCAGTATTTT. Looking up the rest from reference TRBV9 and TRBJ2-3 gives the full variable domain: DSGVTQTPKHLITATGQRVTLRCSPRSGDLSVYWYQQSLDQGLQFLIQYYNGEERAKGNILERFSAQQFPDLHSELNLSSLELGDSALYFCASSVAGLAPQYFGPGTRLTVL.

This clone has a handful of counts. The gene calls are TRBV7-2 and TRBJ1-2; D gene ambiguous. Germline-derived CDR1 and CDR2 are SGHTA and FQGNSA. The CDR3 covers 14 residues. V dropped 7 bases and J dropped 7 bases, with 19 bases sitting between them. The CDR3 protein is CASNLSPGSPGYTF. CDR3 DNA: TGTGCCAGCAACCTTAGTCCGGGATCCCCTGGCTACACCTTC.

The V call is TRBV6-5, the J call TRBJ2-7, with TRBD1 identical over 7 bases. The CDR3 extends over 13 amino acids. Losses at the gene ends were 9 bases for V and 2 bases for J; bases not matched to a gene: 7. Per the germline V gene, CDR1 is MNHEY and CDR2 is SVGAGI. CDR3 coding DNA: TGTGCCAGTATCAGGACAGGAACCTACGAGCAGTACTTC. Amino acid sequence: CASIRTGTYEQYF.

This sequence joins TRBV19 and TRBJ1-2; 7 bases fit TRBD1. This CDR3 has 13 residues. Germline trimming cut 7 bases from V and 6 bases from J; bases unmatched to any gene: 8. Germline V gives CDR1 LNHDA, CDR2 SQIVND (reference sequence). The CDR3 loop is CASTRTGDHGYTF. Here the CDR3 DNA reads TGTGCCAGTACCCGGACAGGCGATCATGGCTACACCTTC.

The V and J genes are TRBV5-1 and TRBJ1-2; 9 bases fit TRBD1. The CDR3 totals 13 residues. Per germline, CDR1 SGHRS and CDR2 YFSETQ. V lost 3 bases and J lost 4; bases outside the gene matches: 1. The CDR3 reads CASSSGQGYGYTF. The CDR3, as DNA: TGCGCCAGCAGCTCGGGACAGGGCTATGGCTACACCTTC. The complete variable domain, with remaining parts taken from reference TRBV5-1 and TRBJ1-2, reads KAGVTQTPRYLIKTRGQQVTLSCSPISGHRSVSWYQQTPGQGLQFLFEYFSETQRNKGNFPGRFSGRQFSNSRSEMNVSTLELGDSALYLCASSSGQGYGYTFGSGTRLTVV.

The chain is built from TRBV25-1 and TRBJ2-5, with D uncertain. Germline lookup yields CDR1 MGHDK and CDR2 SYGVNS. Trimming pared 1 base from V and 7 bases from J, leaving 4 bases between. The CDR3 runs 11 residues. For the CDR3, the DNA is TGTGCCAGCAGTGAATCAACGACCCAGTACTTC. It translates to CASSESTTQYF.

Note on this clone: Other nucleotide sequences from this sample produce the same CDR3. This chain links TRBV27 with TRBJ1-2; D gene uncertain. The CDR3 has 12 residues. Germline-derived CDR1 and CDR2 are MNHEY and SMNVEV (reference sequence). With 3 bases removed from V and 7 bases from J, the gap between germline ends came to 9 bases. The CDR3 DNA reads TGTGCCAGCAGTTTTCGGGGTGGTGGCTACACCTTC. It encodes CASSFRGGGYTF.

The J gene is TRBJ1-4, the V gene TRBV25-1; possible D gene TRBD1, 5 bases. The germline V gene encodes CDR1 MGHDK and CDR2 SYGVNS. This CDR3 has 14 amino acids. Trimming removed 2 bases from V and 11 bases from J, with 15 bases in between. CDR3 residues: CASSETGGLGKLFF. CDR3 sequence (DNA): TGTGCCAGCAGTGAAACGGGGGGGTTGGGCAAACTGTTTTTT.

The chain employs TRBV5-4 and TRBJ1-2; D gene ambiguous. V was pared by 2 bases and J by 0 bases, with 8 bases between. Germline V gene lookup returns CDR1 SGHNT and CDR2 YYREEE (reference sequence). This CDR3 is 14 amino acids long. The CDR3 nucleotides read TGTGCCAGCAGCTTCGACCTAGCTAACTATGGCTACACCTTC. Translating gives CASSFDLANYGYTF. Complete variable domain (other parts from reference TRBV5-4 and TRBJ1-2): ETGVTQSPTHLIKTRGQQVTLRCSSQSGHNTVSWYQQALGQGPQFIFQYYREEENGRGNFPPRFSGLQFPNYSSELNVNALELDDSALYLCASSFDLANYGYTFGSGTRLTVV.

V and J are TRBV19 and TRBJ2-1; TRBD2 matches at 8 bases. The CDR3 extends over 15 amino acids. Germline assignment: CDR1 LNHDA and CDR2 SQIVND (reference sequence). With V trimmed by 5 bases and J by 4 bases, 7 bases remained unmatched. CDR3 residues: CASSQDASGYNEQFF. The CDR3, as DNA: TGTGCCAGTAGTCAAGACGCTAGCGGGTACAATGAGCAGTTCTTC. The variable domain in full, completed from reference TRBV19 and TRBJ2-1, reads DGGITQSPKYLFRKEGQNVTLSCEQNLNHDAMYWYRQDPGQGLRLIYYSQIVNDFQKGDIAEGYSVSREKKESFPLTVTSAQKNPTAFYLCASSQDASGYNEQFFGPGTRLTVL.

The J gene is TRBJ2-1, the V gene TRBV18; D gene ambiguous. CDR3 length: 15 amino acids. Germline V gives CDR1 KGHSH, CDR2 LQKENI. V lost 0 bases and J 7 bases, leaving 13 bases between the germline ends. In DNA, the CDR3 is TGTGCCAGCTCACCACCATTCGTCCGACTGAATGAGCAGTTCTTC. Amino acids: CASSPPFVRLNEQFF.

This clone appeared a single time. V usage is TRBV6-5 and J usage is TRBJ2-3; the D gene is possibly TRBD2 (6 bases). V lost 4 bases to trimming and J lost 1 base, with 15 bases between them. Germline CDR1 is MNHEY and CDR2 is SVGAGI. This CDR3 has 16 amino acids. The CDR3 reads CASSFQPGLGTDTQYF. The CDR3 region has the DNA TGTGCCAGCAGTTTCCAACCGGGACTGGGCACAGATACGCAGTATTTT.

This clone turned up a few times. This chain links TRBV7-2 with TRBJ2-1, with 8 nucleotides matching TRBD2. This CDR3 has 16 residues. Germline V CDR1 and CDR2: SGHTA, FQGNSA. The V and J ends lost 0 bases and 4 bases, in that order; junction bases with no gene match: 5. CDR3 protein: CASSLASGRQYNEQFF. The CDR3 DNA reads as TGTGCCAGCAGCTTAGCCAGCGGGAGACAATACAATGAGCAGTTCTTC.

J is TRBJ2-1 and V is TRBV7-9; perhaps TRBD2 as D (6 bases). The CDR3 covers 14 residues. Trimming pared 3 bases from V and 10 bases from J, leaving 16 bases between. CDR1 is SEHNR and CDR2 is FQNEAQ in the germline V gene (reference sequence). The CDR3 is CASSFGRWGVEQFF. CDR3 sequence (DNA): TGTGCCAGCAGCTTCGGGCGTTGGGGGGTGGAGCAGTTCTTC.

This clone was seen more than once but under ten times. The chain carries TRBV4-1 and TRBJ2-6; D gene unclear. The CDR3 is made up of 17 amino acids. Trimming stripped 2 bases from V and 1 base from J, with 12 bases between. Per germline, CDR1 MGHRA and CDR2 YSYEKL. CDR3 sequence reads: CASSQTGLGSGANVLTF. The CDR3 bases are TGCGCCAGCAGCCAAACGGGCTTAGGGTCTGGGGCCAACGTCCTGACTTTC.

This chain connects TRBV2 to TRBJ2-3; 12 positions match TRBD1. This CDR3 contains 15 residues. V trimming: 6 bases; J trimming: 4 bases; junction bases outside the gene matches: 5. Germline V CDR1 and CDR2: SNHLY, FYNNEI. The CDR3 coding sequence is TGTGCCAGCAGCGTCGGGACAGGGGGCCCAGATACGCAGTATTTT. Residues: CASSVGTGGPDTQYF.

The V call is TRBV29-1, the J call TRBJ2-1, with 9 bases lining up with TRBD2. The germline V gene encodes CDR1 SQVTM and CDR2 ANQGSEA. The CDR3 is 16 residues long. V lost 3 bases to trimming and J lost 7 bases; unmatched junction nucleotides: 13. The DNA for the CDR3 is TGCAGCGTTGAGATGGTAGCGGGAGAATACGGGAATGAGCAGTTCTTC. Amino acid sequence: CSVEMVAGEYGNEQFF.

This sequence joins TRBV11-2 and TRBJ2-7; the match to TRBD2 covers 8 bases. J was trimmed by 7 bases and V by 2 bases; bases with no gene match: 13. Germline values: CDR1 SGHAT, CDR2 FQNNGV. The CDR3 is 16 residues long. The DNA of the CDR3 is TGTGCCAGCAGCTTACCCGGAGGAGCGGGAGTCGGGGAGCAGTACTTC. Translation gives CASSLPGGAGVGEQYF. Together with reference TRBV11-2 and TRBJ2-7, the CDR3 gives the full variable domain: EAGVAQSPRYKIIEKRQSVAFWCNPISGHATLYWYQQILGQGPKLLIQFQNNGVVDDSQLPKDRFSAERLKGVDSTLKIQPAKLEDSAVYLCASSLPGGAGVGEQYFGPGTRLTVT.

This clone was picked up many times. The V and J genes are TRBV7-2 and TRBJ2-1; D remains ambiguous. The V gene lost 5 bases and the J gene lost 6 bases, with 5 bases spanning the gap. This CDR3 has 11 amino acids. Germline V gene lookup returns CDR1 SGHTA and CDR2 FQGNSA. CDR3 amino acids: CASSPINEQFF. The DNA of the CDR3 is TGTGCCAGCAGCCCCATCAATGAGCAGTTCTTC.

This clone was recorded a few times. V is TRBV4-2 and J is TRBJ2-1; TRBD2 matches at 8 bases. The germline gives CDR1 LGHNA, CDR2 YNFKEQ. This CDR3 has 17 residues. V was pared by 1 base and J by 1 base, with 6 bases of the junction left unmatched. The CDR3, as DNA: TGTGCCAGCAGCCAAGGCGTGATAGCGGGGTCCTACAATGAGCAGTTCTTC. Protein sequence: CASSQGVIAGSYNEQFF.

This clone was seen only once. The V call is TRBV7-2, the J call TRBJ2-3; the D is unclear. CDR1 is SGHTA and CDR2 is FQGNSA in the germline V gene. This CDR3 is 13 amino acids long. V was cut by 3 bases and J by 2 bases, with 6 bases left in between. In nucleotides, the CDR3 is TGTGCCAGCAGCTTCGATGACACAGATACGCAGTATTTT. This gives the protein CASSFDDTDTQYF.

Only a few counts were recorded for this clone. One end of the junction varies from germline; a read error may be responsible. The gene calls are TRBV4-2 and TRBJ2-3, with D hard to call. The CDR3 is 8 residues long. CDR1 is LGHNA and CDR2 is YNFKEQ in the germline V gene. CDR3 bases: TGTGCCAGCAGCCATTGGGATTTT. Translated, it gives CASSHWDF.

The chain is built from TRBV2 and TRBJ2-1; TRBD1 matches at 7 bases. This CDR3 comprises 15 residues. Per the germline V gene, CDR1 is SNHLY and CDR2 is FYNNEI. V shed 7 bases and J 4 bases; nucleotides not matched to a gene: 10. CDR3 DNA: TGTGCCAGCAAAAGGACGGGACAGATTTACAATGAGCAGTTCTTC. It codes for CASKRTGQIYNEQFF.

The sample holds a few counts of this clone. The chain has TRBV6-4 and TRBJ2-3; D not resolved. Trimming shortened V by 0 bases and J by 2 bases, and 6 bases separated the two germline ends. Germline CDR1 reads MRHNA; CDR2 reads SNTAGT. CDR3 size: 14 residues. The CDR3 protein is CASSDSAFTDTQYF. CDR3 nucleotide sequence: TGTGCCAGCAGTGACTCAGCCTTCACAGATACGCAGTATTTT.

In this sample, this clone turned up a few times. The rearrangement joins TRBV11-2 to TRBJ2-7; D might be TRBD1 (6 bases). This CDR3 is built from 15 residues. V was pared by 1 base and J by 0 bases, with 10 bases between. Germline loops: CDR1 SGHAT, CDR2 FQNNGV. The CDR3 protein is CASSLAQTGSYEQYF. The CDR3 DNA sequence: TGTGCCAGCAGCTTAGCCCAGACAGGCTCCTACGAGCAGTACTTC.

The gene calls are TRBV7-9 and TRBJ1-1, with 7 bases identical to TRBD1. CDR3 length: 17 amino acids. The V and J ends lost 1 base and 2 bases, in that order; junction bases with no gene match: 10. Germline V gene data show CDR1 as SEHNR and CDR2 as FQNEAQ (reference sequence). This CDR3 is CASSLDLTGRRNTEAFF. CDR3 nucleotide sequence: TGTGCCAGCAGCTTAGATTTGACAGGGAGGCGTAACACTGAAGCTTTCTTT.

This clone was recorded only once. The chain joins TRBV6-5 to TRBJ2-1; TRBD1 agrees at 7 bases. The V gene end was trimmed by 6 bases and the J gene end by 8 bases; junction bases not matched to a gene: 13. CDR1 is MNHEY, CDR2 SVGAGI, per germline. The CDR3 length is 15 residues. CDR3 in DNA: TGTGCCAGCAGCCACGACAGGGAAGTGTACGATGAGCAGTTCTTC. Its protein product is CASSHDREVYDEQFF.